The rows below give T cell receptor beta chains drawn from one sample of a study of OX40 agonist ivuxolimab in advanced cancers. Only in-frame clones appear in the TCRdb table, and some are missing; sequencing was by immunoSEQ multiplex PCR. The sample consists of about 64,000 clones, approximately 90% of them appearing once. The sequences come from CD4+ or CD8+ T cells sorted from blood, collected in a trial of the OX40 agonist ivuxolimab. These receptors all come from an adult with an advanced solid tumor such as melanoma, head and neck, liver or kidney cancer. Both conserved end residues are part of each CDR3. The D gene is left open where the match is weak. For some rows the clone size is stated as once, few or many, or as a class when expanded; others skip it.

CDR3aa: CASSRAGQNTDTQYF
CDR3nt: TGTGCCAGCAGTAGGGCGGGACAGAACACAGATACGCAGTATTTT
abundance: -
v_gene: TRBV25-1
d_gene: -
j_gene: TRBJ2-3

CDR3aa: CASSEGRGRGTDTQYF
CDR3nt: TGTGCCAGCAGTGAAGGGAGGGGGCGGGGGACAGATACGCAGTATTTT
abundance: -
v_gene: TRBV6-1
d_gene: -
j_gene: TRBJ2-3

CDR3aa: CAWSRAGTGNTIYF
CDR3nt: TGTGCCTGGAGTCGGGCAGGGACTGGAAACACCATATATTTT
abundance: -
v_gene: TRBV30
d_gene: -
j_gene: TRBJ1-3

CDR3aa: CASSLRQTGTDTQYF
CDR3nt: TGTGCCAGCAGCCTCAGACAAACAGGCACAGATACGCAGTATTTT
abundance: -
v_gene: TRBV5-1
d_gene: -
j_gene: TRBJ2-3

CDR3aa: CASSTQGTDRYGYTF
CDR3nt: TGTGCCAGTAGTACCCAAGGCACTGACAGATATGGCTACACCTTC
abundance: -
v_gene: TRBV19
d_gene: -
j_gene: TRBJ1-2

CDR3aa: CASTHRESEAFF
CDR3nt: TGTGCCAGCACCCACAGGGAATCTGAAGCTTTCTTT
abundance: -
v_gene: TRBV19
d_gene: -
j_gene: TRBJ1-1

CDR3aa: CASSLDRPRKIYNSPLHF
CDR3nt: TGTGCCAGCAGCTTAGATCGTCCGAGGAAGATCTATAATTCACCCCTCCACTTT
abundance: -
v_gene: TRBV11-3
d_gene: -
j_gene: TRBJ1-6

CDR3aa: CASSQLGPTPNTGELFF
CDR3nt: TGCGCCAGCAGCCAACTGGGACCTACTCCGAACACCGGGGAGCTGTTTTTT
abundance: once
v_gene: TRBV4-1
d_gene: -
j_gene: TRBJ2-2

CDR3aa: CASSPRADPSTDTQYF
CDR3nt: TGTGCCAGCTCACCTCGGGCAGACCCAAGCACAGATACGCAGTATTTT
abundance: -
v_gene: TRBV18
d_gene: -
j_gene: TRBJ2-3

CDR3aa: CASSLGWGGETQYF
CDR3nt: TGTGCCAGCAGCTTAGGTTGGGGGGGGGAGACCCAGTACTTC
abundance: -
v_gene: TRBV11-2
d_gene: TRBD2
j_gene: TRBJ2-5

CDR3aa: CASSTLDKNTEAFF
CDR3nt: TGTGCCAGTAGTACTCTCGACAAGAACACTGAAGCTTTCTTT
abundance: -
v_gene: TRBV19
d_gene: -
j_gene: TRBJ1-1

CDR3aa: CASSLSIGNPYEQYF
CDR3nt: TGTGCCAGCAGTTTATCAATCGGGAATCCCTACGAGCAGTACTTC
abundance: once
v_gene: TRBV27
d_gene: -
j_gene: TRBJ2-7

CDR3aa: CASSATGTAVADTQYF
CDR3nt: TGTGCCAGCAGTGCAACCGGGACTGCCGTGGCCGATACGCAGTATTTT
abundance: -
v_gene: TRBV6-6
d_gene: -
j_gene: TRBJ2-3

CDR3aa: CASKLNRGSPEAFF
CDR3nt: TGTGCCAGTAAGTTGAACAGGGGATCCCCTGAAGCTTTCTTT
abundance: once
v_gene: TRBV19
d_gene: TRBD1
j_gene: TRBJ1-1

CDR3aa: CAWSPTRTGTEQFF
CDR3nt: TGTGCCTGGAGTCCCACCCGGACAGGGACTGAGCAGTTCTTC
abundance: -
v_gene: TRBV30
d_gene: TRBD1
j_gene: TRBJ2-1

CDR3aa: CASSLAARTYEQYF
CDR3nt: TGTGCCAGCAGTTTAGCTGCCCGCACCTACGAGCAGTACTTC
abundance: -
v_gene: TRBV27
d_gene: -
j_gene: TRBJ2-7

CDR3aa: CSATHYEKLFF
CDR3nt: TGCAGTGCTACCCATTATGAAAAACTGTTTTTT
abundance: once
v_gene: TRBV20-1
d_gene: -
j_gene: TRBJ1-4

CDR3aa: CASSFRKGQGPYEQYF
CDR3nt: TGTGCCAGCAGCTTCCGCAAGGGACAGGGTCCCTACGAGCAGTACTTC
abundance: -
v_gene: TRBV5-6
d_gene: TRBD1
j_gene: TRBJ2-7

CDR3aa: CASSQGGTDTQYF
CDR3nt: TGTGCCAGCAGTCAGGGGGGCACAGATACGCAGTATTTT
abundance: -
v_gene: TRBV7-9
d_gene: TRBD1
j_gene: TRBJ2-3

CDR3aa: CATDRGFGNQPQHF
CDR3nt: TGTGCCACCGACAGGGGTTTTGGCAATCAGCCCCAGCATTTT
abundance: -
v_gene: TRBV15
d_gene: TRBD1
j_gene: TRBJ1-5

CDR3aa: CASSALGANNEQFF
CDR3nt: TGTGCCAGCAGCGCCCTCGGAGCCAACAATGAGCAGTTCTTC
abundance: -
v_gene: TRBV9
d_gene: -
j_gene: TRBJ2-1

CDR3aa: CASSSSGTRGTGELFF
CDR3nt: TGTGCCAGCAGCTCTTCCGGGACCCGCGGGACCGGGGAGCTGTTTTTT
abundance: -
v_gene: TRBV7-9
d_gene: -
j_gene: TRBJ2-2

CDR3aa: CASSYGQGVNEQYF
CDR3nt: TGCGCCAGCAGCTACGGACAGGGTGTAAACGAGCAGTACTTC
abundance: -
v_gene: TRBV5-1
d_gene: TRBD1
j_gene: TRBJ2-7

CDR3aa: CAISLGLAGGATDTQYF
CDR3nt: TGTGCCATCAGTTTGGGACTAGCGGGAGGTGCGACAGATACGCAGTATTTT
abundance: once
v_gene: TRBV10-3
d_gene: TRBD2
j_gene: TRBJ2-3

CDR3aa: CASSPLGAGEGEQYF
CDR3nt: TGTGCCAGCAGTCCCCTAGGAGCGGGAGAGGGGGAGCAGTACTTC
abundance: -
v_gene: TRBV6-6
d_gene: TRBD2
j_gene: TRBJ2-7

CDR3aa: CASRSTRTGELFF
CDR3nt: TGTGCCAGCAGGTCCACTAGAACCGGGGAGCTGTTTTTT
abundance: -
v_gene: TRBV6-5
d_gene: -
j_gene: TRBJ2-2

CDR3aa: CASSQEHRGSGNEQFF
CDR3nt: TGCGCCAGCAGCCAAGAACATCGGGGGAGTGGGAATGAGCAGTTCTTC
abundance: few
v_gene: TRBV4-1
d_gene: -
j_gene: TRBJ2-1

CDR3aa: CASSNSDTLGYEQYF
CDR3nt: TGTGCCAGCAGTAACTCAGACACGCTTGGATACGAGCAGTACTTC
abundance: -
v_gene: TRBV25-1
d_gene: -
j_gene: TRBJ2-7

CDR3aa: CASSRLAGGRGLNEQFF
CDR3nt: TGTGCCAGTAGTAGGCTAGCGGGAGGCAGGGGGCTCAATGAGCAGTTCTTC
abundance: -
v_gene: TRBV19
d_gene: TRBD2
j_gene: TRBJ2-1

CDR3aa: CASSSTTGGGETQYF
CDR3nt: TGTGCCAGCAGTTCTACGACAGGGGGGGGAGAGACCCAGTACTTC
abundance: -
v_gene: TRBV28
d_gene: TRBD1
j_gene: TRBJ2-5

CDR3aa: CASSLPYREWGKLFF
CDR3nt: TGTGCCAGCAGTTTACCGTACAGGGAGTGGGGAAAACTGTTTTTT
abundance: once
v_gene: TRBV28
d_gene: -
j_gene: TRBJ1-4

CDR3aa: CASSQLVAGVQETQYF
CDR3nt: TGCGCCAGCAGCCAACTGGTAGCGGGAGTTCAAGAGACCCAGTACTTC
abundance: -
v_gene: TRBV10-2
d_gene: TRBD2
j_gene: TRBJ2-5

CDR3aa: CASSLAGGTDTQYF
CDR3nt: TGTGCCAGCAGTTTAGCGGGAGGCACAGATACGCAGTATTTT
abundance: -
v_gene: TRBV6-1
d_gene: TRBD2
j_gene: TRBJ2-3

CDR3aa: CASSSWGTSGRKETQYF
CDR3nt: TGTGCCAGCAGCTCCTGGGGGACTAGCGGGAGAAAAGAGACCCAGTACTTC
abundance: -
v_gene: TRBV7-9
d_gene: TRBD2
j_gene: TRBJ2-5

CDR3aa: CASSTWDRGPNQPQHF
CDR3nt: TGTGCCAGTAGTACGTGGGACAGGGGGCCGAATCAGCCCCAGCATTTT
abundance: -
v_gene: TRBV19
d_gene: TRBD1
j_gene: TRBJ1-5

CDR3aa: CATSRDGSYSYEQYF
CDR3nt: TGTGCCACCAGCAGAGATGGCTCCTACTCCTACGAGCAGTACTTC
abundance: -
v_gene: TRBV15
d_gene: -
j_gene: TRBJ2-7

CDR3aa: CASSLDGANEQFF
CDR3nt: TGCGCCAGCAGCTTGGATGGGGCCAATGAGCAGTTCTTC
abundance: -
v_gene: TRBV5-1
d_gene: -
j_gene: TRBJ2-1

CDR3aa: CSVEVMGGGGTDTQYF
CDR3nt: TGCAGCGTTGAAGTTATGGGAGGCGGGGGCACAGATACGCAGTATTTT
abundance: -
v_gene: TRBV29-1
d_gene: -
j_gene: TRBJ2-3

CDR3aa: CASSQDGQGAVLNIQYF
CDR3nt: TGCGCCAGCAGCCAAGATGGGCAGGGGGCCGTCTTAAACATTCAGTACTTC
abundance: -
v_gene: TRBV4-1
d_gene: TRBD1
j_gene: TRBJ2-4